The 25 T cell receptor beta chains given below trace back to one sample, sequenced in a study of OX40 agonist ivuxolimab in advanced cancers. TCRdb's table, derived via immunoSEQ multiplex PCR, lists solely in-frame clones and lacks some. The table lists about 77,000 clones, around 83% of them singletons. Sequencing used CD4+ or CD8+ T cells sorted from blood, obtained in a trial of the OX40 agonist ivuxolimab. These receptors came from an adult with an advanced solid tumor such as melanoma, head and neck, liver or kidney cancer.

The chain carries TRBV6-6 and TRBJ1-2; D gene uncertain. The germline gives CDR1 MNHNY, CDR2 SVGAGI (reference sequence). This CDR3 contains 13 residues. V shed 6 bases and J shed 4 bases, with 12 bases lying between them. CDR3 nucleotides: TGTGCCAGCAGCCCCCAGCGGGGCTATGGCTACACCTTC. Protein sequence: CASSPQRGYGYTF.

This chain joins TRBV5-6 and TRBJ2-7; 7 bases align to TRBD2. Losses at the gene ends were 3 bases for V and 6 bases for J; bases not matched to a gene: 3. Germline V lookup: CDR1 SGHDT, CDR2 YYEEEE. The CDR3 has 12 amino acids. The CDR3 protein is CASSWGEGEQYF. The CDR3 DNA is TGTGCCAGCAGCTGGGGGGAGGGCGAGCAGTACTTC.

CDR3 nucleotides: TGTGCCAGCAGTCCCGGCAGGGGCGTAACTGAAGCTTTCTTT. Translated, it gives CASSPGRGVTEAFF. The rearrangement uses TRBV11-1 and TRBJ1-1; D perhaps matches TRBD1 (6 bases). Germline V lookup: CDR1 SGHAT, CDR2 FQDESV (reference sequence). The V end was cut by 6 bases, the J end by 5 bases, with 16 bases between. The CDR3 totals 14 residues.

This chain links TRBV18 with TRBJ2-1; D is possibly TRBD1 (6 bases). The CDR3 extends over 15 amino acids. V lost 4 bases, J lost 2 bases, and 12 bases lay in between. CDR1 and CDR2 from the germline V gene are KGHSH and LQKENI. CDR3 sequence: CASSQVGGAYNEQFF. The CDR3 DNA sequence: TGTGCCAGCTCACAAGTAGGGGGTGCCTACAATGAGCAGTTCTTC.

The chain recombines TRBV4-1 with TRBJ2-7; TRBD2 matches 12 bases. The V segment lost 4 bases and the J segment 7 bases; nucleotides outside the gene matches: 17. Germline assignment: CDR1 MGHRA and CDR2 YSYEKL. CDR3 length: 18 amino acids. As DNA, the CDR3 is TGCGCCAGCAGCCCGAACCTTCTCGGACTAGCGGGGTCGGGGGAGCAGTACTTC. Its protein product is CASSPNLLGLAGSGEQYF.

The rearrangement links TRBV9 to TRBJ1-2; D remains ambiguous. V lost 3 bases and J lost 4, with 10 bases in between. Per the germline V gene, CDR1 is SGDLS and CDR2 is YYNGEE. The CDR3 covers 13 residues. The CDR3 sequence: CASSAPDAYGYTF. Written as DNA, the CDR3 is TGTGCCAGCAGCGCCCCTGACGCCTATGGCTACACCTTC.

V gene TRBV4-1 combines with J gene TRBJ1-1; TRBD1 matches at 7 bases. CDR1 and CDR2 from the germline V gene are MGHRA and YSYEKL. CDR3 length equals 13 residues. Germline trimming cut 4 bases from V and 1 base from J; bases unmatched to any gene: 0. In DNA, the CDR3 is TGCGCCAGCAGCCGACAGGGGAACACTGAAGCTTTCTTT. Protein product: CASSRQGNTEAFF.

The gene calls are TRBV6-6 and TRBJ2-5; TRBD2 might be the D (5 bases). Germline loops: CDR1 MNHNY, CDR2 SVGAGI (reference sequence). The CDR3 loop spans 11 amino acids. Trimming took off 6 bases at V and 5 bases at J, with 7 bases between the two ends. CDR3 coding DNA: TGTGCCAGCAGGGACTTTGAGACCCAGTACTTC. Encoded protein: CASRDFETQYF.

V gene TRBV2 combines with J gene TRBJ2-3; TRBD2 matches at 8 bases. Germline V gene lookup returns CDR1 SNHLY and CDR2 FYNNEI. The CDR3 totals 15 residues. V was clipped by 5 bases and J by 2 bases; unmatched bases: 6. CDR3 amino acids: CASSLGSGVTDTQYF. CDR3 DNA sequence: TGTGCCAGCAGTCTCGGTAGCGGGGTCACAGATACGCAGTATTTT.

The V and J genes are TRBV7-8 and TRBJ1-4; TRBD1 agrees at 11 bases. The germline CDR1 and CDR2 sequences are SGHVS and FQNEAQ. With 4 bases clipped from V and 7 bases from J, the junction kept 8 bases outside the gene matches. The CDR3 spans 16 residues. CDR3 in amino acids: CASSSRTGGRGEKLFF. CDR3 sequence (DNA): TGTGCCAGCAGCTCACGGACAGGGGGCCGGGGTGAAAAACTGTTTTTT. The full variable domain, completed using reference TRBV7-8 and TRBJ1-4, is GAGVSQSPRYKVAKRGQDVALRCDPISGHVSLFWYQQALGQGPEFLTYFQNEAQLDKSGLPSDRFFAERPEGSVSTLKIQRTQQEDSAVYLCASSSRTGGRGEKLFFGSGTQLSVL.

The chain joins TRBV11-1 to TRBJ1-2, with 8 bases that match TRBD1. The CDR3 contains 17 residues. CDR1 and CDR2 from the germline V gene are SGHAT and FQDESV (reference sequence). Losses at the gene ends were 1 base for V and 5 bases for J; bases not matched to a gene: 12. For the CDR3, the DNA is TGTGCCAGCAGCTTAGGAGGCCGTGGGACAGGTCCGTATGGCTACACCTTC. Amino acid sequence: CASSLGGRGTGPYGYTF.

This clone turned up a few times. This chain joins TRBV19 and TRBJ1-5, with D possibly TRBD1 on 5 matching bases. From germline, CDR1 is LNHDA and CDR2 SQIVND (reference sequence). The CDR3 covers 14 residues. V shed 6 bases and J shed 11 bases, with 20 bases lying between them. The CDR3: CASRTGPESRTQHF. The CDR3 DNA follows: TGTGCCAGTAGAACGGGACCCGAATCGAGGACCCAGCATTTT.

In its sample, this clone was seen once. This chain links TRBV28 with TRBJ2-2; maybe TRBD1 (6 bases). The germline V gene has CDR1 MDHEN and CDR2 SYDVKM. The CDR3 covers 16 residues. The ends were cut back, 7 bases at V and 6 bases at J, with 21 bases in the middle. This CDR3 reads CASTSASGERPGELFF. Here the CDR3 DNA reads TGTGCCAGCACCTCTGCCTCAGGGGAGCGCCCCGGGGAGCTGTTTTTT. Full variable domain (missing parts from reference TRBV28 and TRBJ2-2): DVKVTQSSRYLVKRTGEKVFLECVQDMDHENMFWYRQDPGLGLRLIYFSYDVKMKEKGDIPEGYSVSREKKERFSLILESASTNQTSMYLCASTSASGERPGELFFGEGSRLTVL.

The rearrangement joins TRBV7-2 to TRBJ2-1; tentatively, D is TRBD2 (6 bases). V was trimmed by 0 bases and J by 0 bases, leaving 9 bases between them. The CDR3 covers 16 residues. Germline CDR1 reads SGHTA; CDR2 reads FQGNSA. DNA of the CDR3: TGTGCCAGCAGCTTAGCCGGCGGGACCTCCTACAATGAGCAGTTCTTC. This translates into CASSLAGGTSYNEQFF.

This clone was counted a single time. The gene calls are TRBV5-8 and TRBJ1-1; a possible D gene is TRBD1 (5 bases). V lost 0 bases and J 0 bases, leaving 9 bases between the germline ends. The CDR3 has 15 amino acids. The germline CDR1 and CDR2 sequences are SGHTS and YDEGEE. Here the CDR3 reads CASSLGQRMNTEAFF. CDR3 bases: TGTGCCAGCAGCTTGGGACAGCGTATGAACACTGAAGCTTTCTTT.

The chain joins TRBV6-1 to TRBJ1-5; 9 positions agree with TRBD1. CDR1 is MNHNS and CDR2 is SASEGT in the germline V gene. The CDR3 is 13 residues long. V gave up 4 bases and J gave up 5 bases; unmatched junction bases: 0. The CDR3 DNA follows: TGTGCCAGCAGTGGGACAGGGGATCAGCCCCAGCATTTT. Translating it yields CASSGTGDQPQHF.

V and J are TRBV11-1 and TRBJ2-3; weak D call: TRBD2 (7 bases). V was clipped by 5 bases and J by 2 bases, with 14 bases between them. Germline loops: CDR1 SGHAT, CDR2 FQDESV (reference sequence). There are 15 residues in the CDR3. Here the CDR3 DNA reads TGTGCCAGCAGCAAGGGGGGGGGCATCACAGATACGCAGTATTTT. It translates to CASSKGGGITDTQYF.

CDR3: CASSYVWAEGTQYF. In nucleotides, the CDR3 is TGCGCCAGCAGCTATGTTTGGGCCGAAGGGACCCAGTACTTC. The chain links TRBV4-1 to TRBJ2-5; D uncertain. In germline, CDR1 is MGHRA, CDR2 YSYEKL. The CDR3 totals 14 residues. V lost 5 bases and J 7 bases, leaving 17 bases between the germline ends.

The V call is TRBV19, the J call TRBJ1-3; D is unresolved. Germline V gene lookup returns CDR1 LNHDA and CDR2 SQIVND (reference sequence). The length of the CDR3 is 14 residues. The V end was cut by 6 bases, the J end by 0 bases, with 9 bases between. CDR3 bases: TGTGCCAGTAGGGACGGTACCTCTGGAAACACCATATATTTT. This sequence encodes CASRDGTSGNTIYF. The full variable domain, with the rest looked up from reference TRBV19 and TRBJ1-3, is DGGITQSPKYLFRKEGQNVTLSCEQNLNHDAMYWYRQDPGQGLRLIYYSQIVNDFQKGDIAEGYSVSREKKESFPLTVTSAQKNPTAFYLCASRDGTSGNTIYFGEGSWLTVV.

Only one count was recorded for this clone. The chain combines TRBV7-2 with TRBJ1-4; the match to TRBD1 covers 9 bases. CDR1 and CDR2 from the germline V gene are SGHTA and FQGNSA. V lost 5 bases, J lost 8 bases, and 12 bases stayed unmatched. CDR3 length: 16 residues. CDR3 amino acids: CASSGGTGLRGEKLFF. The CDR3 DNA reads TGTGCCAGCAGCGGCGGGACAGGGCTCCGGGGCGAAAAACTGTTTTTT.

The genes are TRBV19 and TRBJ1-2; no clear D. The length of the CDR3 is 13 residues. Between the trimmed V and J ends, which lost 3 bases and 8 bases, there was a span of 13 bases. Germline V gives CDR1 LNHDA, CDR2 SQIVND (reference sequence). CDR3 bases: TGTGCCAGTAGTATCCTGGTCGGCGGCGGCTACACCTTC. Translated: CASSILVGGGYTF.

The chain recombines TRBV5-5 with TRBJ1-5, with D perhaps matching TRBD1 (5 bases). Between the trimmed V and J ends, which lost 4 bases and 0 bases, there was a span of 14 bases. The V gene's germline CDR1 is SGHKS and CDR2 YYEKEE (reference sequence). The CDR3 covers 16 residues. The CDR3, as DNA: TGTGCCAGCAGCCCTGGACACCCATATAGCAATCAGCCCCAGCATTTT. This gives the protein CASSPGHPYSNQPQHF. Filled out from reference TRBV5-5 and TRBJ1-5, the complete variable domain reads DAGVTQSPTHLIKTRGQQVTLRCSPISGHKSVSWYQQVLGQGPQFIFQYYEKEERGRGNFPDRFSARQFPNYSSELNVNALLLGDSALYLCASSPGHPYSNQPQHFGDGTRLSIL.

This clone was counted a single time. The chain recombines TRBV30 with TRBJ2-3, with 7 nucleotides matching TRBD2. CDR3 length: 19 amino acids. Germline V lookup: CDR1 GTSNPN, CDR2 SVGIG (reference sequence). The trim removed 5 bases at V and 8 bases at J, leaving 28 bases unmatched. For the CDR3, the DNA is TGTGCCTGGGGCAGCATTCCTCTCGGGGGAATTGCGGGGGTCGTTACGCAGTATTTT. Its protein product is CAWGSIPLGGIAGVVTQYF.

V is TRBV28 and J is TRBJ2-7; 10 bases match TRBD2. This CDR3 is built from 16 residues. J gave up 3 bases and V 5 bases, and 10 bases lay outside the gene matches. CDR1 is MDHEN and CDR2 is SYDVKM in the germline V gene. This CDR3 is CASSIAGTSASYEQYF. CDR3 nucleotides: TGTGCCAGCAGTATCGCCGGGACTAGCGCCAGCTACGAGCAGTACTTC.

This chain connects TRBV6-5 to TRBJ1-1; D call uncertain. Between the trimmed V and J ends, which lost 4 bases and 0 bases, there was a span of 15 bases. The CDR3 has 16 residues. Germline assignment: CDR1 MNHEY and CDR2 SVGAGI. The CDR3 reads CASSFQSRPLNTEAFF. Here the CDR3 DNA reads TGTGCCAGCAGTTTCCAGTCACGACCTTTGAACACTGAAGCTTTCTTT.